Below, 20 T cell receptor beta chains from the same sample are listed, as sequenced in a study of CD8+ T cells in alopecia areata. It was cDNA, reverse transcribed from extracted RNA, that served as the sequencing template. Sequencing used immunoSEQ multiplex PCR; TCRdb keeps in-frame clones, though not all of them. The top ten clones hold 0.45% of a sample with 220,000 or so clones, about 53% of them seen once. The starting material was CD4+ T cells sorted from blood, obtained at week 0. These receptor sequences come from a human donor with alopecia areata.

The CDR3 DNA is TGCGCCAGCAGCCAAGGAAGGCTTCAGGGTAGCTCCTACAATGAGCAGTTCTTC. Translated, it gives CASSQGRLQGSSYNEQFF. The V and J genes are TRBV4-1 and TRBJ2-1; D is possibly TRBD1 (5 bases). Trimming left V 1 base short and J 0 bases short, with 16 bases between. Germline V gene sequence: CDR1 MGHRA, CDR2 YSYEKL. The CDR3 consists of 18 residues.

V and J are TRBV6-5 and TRBJ2-6; perhaps TRBD2 as D (5 bases). Trimming stripped 8 bases from V and 0 bases from J, with 11 bases between. Looked up from germline, CDR1 is MNHEY and CDR2 is SVGAGI. This CDR3 is 15 amino acids long. CDR3 amino acids: CASSRDRSGANVLTF. The CDR3 DNA reads TGTGCCAGCTCCCGGGATCGCTCTGGGGCCAACGTCCTGACTTTC.

The chain combines TRBV5-6 with TRBJ1-3, with TRBD1 as a possible D gene (6 bases). Germline V gene lookup returns CDR1 SGHDT and CDR2 YYEEEE. This CDR3 is 14 amino acids long. Trimming stripped 6 bases from V and 0 bases from J, with 10 bases between. In DNA, the CDR3 is TGTGCCAGCACCCGGACAGTCTCTGGAAACACCATATATTTT. Its translation is CASTRTVSGNTIYF.

This chain joins TRBV5-8 and TRBJ2-1; D might be TRBD1 (5 bases). Germline V gene sequence: CDR1 SGHTS, CDR2 YDEGEE. The CDR3 has 15 amino acids. V lost 0 bases, J lost 2 bases, and 9 bases lay in between. The CDR3 region has the DNA TGTGCCAGCAGCTTGGCGTGGGGCCCCTACAATGAGCAGTTCTTC. It translates to CASSLAWGPYNEQFF.

The chain combines TRBV7-6 with TRBJ2-3; 8 bases are a match to TRBD1. The V and J ends lost 4 bases and 4 bases, in that order; junction bases with no gene match: 10. The CDR3 has 16 residues. CDR1 is SGHVS and CDR2 is FNYEAQ in the germline V gene. CDR3 in DNA: TGTGCCAGCAGCTCCACTGGACAGGGTTGGGCAGATACGCAGTATTTT. It yields the protein CASSSTGQGWADTQYF.

J is TRBJ2-1 and V is TRBV28; D may be TRBD2 (6 bases). The CDR3 is made up of 15 amino acids. V was clipped by 7 bases and J by 5 bases, with 18 bases between them. Germline CDR1 MDHEN, CDR2 SYDVKM. The CDR3 bases are TGTGCCAGCACCCTGACTAGTTTTTTAGACAATGAGCAGTTCTTC. Residues: CASTLTSFLDNEQFF. The variable domain in full, completed from reference TRBV28 and TRBJ2-1, reads DVKVTQSSRYLVKRTGEKVFLECVQDMDHENMFWYRQDPGLGLRLIYFSYDVKMKEKGDIPEGYSVSREKKERFSLILESASTNQTSMYLCASTLTSFLDNEQFFGPGTRLTVL.

The chain couples TRBV2 to TRBJ1-2, with TRBD1 matching over 9 bases. V was pared by 11 bases and J by 9 bases, with 7 bases of the junction left unmatched. Germline V lookup: CDR1 SNHLY, CDR2 FYNNEI. This CDR3 comprises 11 residues. CDR3 coding DNA: TGTGCCGGAGGACAGGGGTTTAGCTACACCTTC. Protein: CAGGQGFSYTF.

This clone was counted a few times. This chain links TRBV7-2 with TRBJ2-1; possible D gene TRBD2, 6 bases. CDR1 is SGHTA, CDR2 FQGNSA, per germline. The CDR3 spans 15 residues. V was pared by 6 bases and J by 11 bases, with 23 bases between. Written as DNA, the CDR3 is TGTGCCAGCAGTCAACCTAGCGTTGACCTCGAAAAGCAGTTCTTC. This encodes CASSQPSVDLEKQFF. Combining the CDR3 with reference TRBV7-2 and TRBJ2-1 gives the whole variable domain GAGVSQSPSNKVTEKGKDVELRCDPISGHTALYWYRQSLGQGLEFLIYFQGNSAPDKSGLPSDRFSAERTGGSVSTLTIQRTQQEDSAVYLCASSQPSVDLEKQFFGPGTRLTVL.

This chain joins TRBV29-1 and TRBJ2-7; D gene ambiguous. The V and J ends lost 4 bases and 1 base respectively, with 8 bases between them. This CDR3 has 12 residues. Germline V gene lookup returns CDR1 SQVTM and CDR2 ANQGSEA. The CDR3 DNA reads as TGCAGCGTTGTCCTCTTTTCCTACGAGCAGTACTTC. Translating gives CSVVLFSYEQYF.

This chain uses TRBV2 with TRBJ1-2; weak D call: TRBD1 (5 bases). The CDR3 loop spans 13 amino acids. Germline assignment: CDR1 SNHLY and CDR2 FYNNEI. V was clipped by 8 bases and J by 1 base, with 11 bases between them. As DNA, the CDR3 is TGTGCCAGCTCTAGAGGGGATAACTATGGCTACACCTTC. This translates into CASSRGDNYGYTF.

V and J are TRBV29-1 and TRBJ1-6, with a weak D call TRBD1 (5 bases). CDR1 is SQVTM, CDR2 ANQGSEA, per germline. The CDR3 runs to 13 residues. Trimming pared 6 bases from V and 5 bases from J, leaving 11 bases between. DNA for the CDR3: TGCAGCGTCAACTGGGGCCATAATTCACCCCTCCACTTT. It specifies CSVNWGHNSPLHF.

The rearrangement links TRBV30 to TRBJ1-2, with TRBD1 identical over 9 bases. The CDR3 spans 18 residues. CDR1 GTSNPN and CDR2 SVGIG come from the germline V gene (reference sequence). Losses at the gene ends were 5 bases for V and 2 bases for J; bases not matched to a gene: 18. Here the CDR3 DNA reads TGTGCCTGGGGCAGAACGAGGGACAGGGAAGCGGCGAACTATGGCTACACCTTC. Translation: CAWGRTRDREAANYGYTF.

This sequence joins TRBV7-9 and TRBJ2-3; TRBD1 matches 8 bases. Unmatched junction bases numbered 9, after V lost 1 base and J lost 0 bases. The V gene's germline CDR1 is SEHNR and CDR2 FQNEAQ (reference sequence). The CDR3 contains 18 residues. The CDR3 coding sequence is TGTGCCAGCAGCTTAGTTCGGGACAGGCGATCTAGCACAGATACGCAGTATTTT. Translating gives CASSLVRDRRSSTDTQYF. Full variable domain (outside the CDR3, taken from reference TRBV7-9 and TRBJ2-3): DTGVSQNPRHKITKRGQNVTFRCDPISEHNRLYWYRQTLGQGPEFLTYFQNEAQLEKSRLLSDRFSAERPKGSFSTLEIQRTEQGDSAMYLCASSLVRDRRSSTDTQYFGPGTRLTVL.

This clone was counted between two and nine times. The rearrangement links TRBV5-4 to TRBJ2-6, with unresolved D. Per germline, CDR1 SGHNT and CDR2 YYREEE (reference sequence). There are 16 residues in the CDR3. V gave up 0 bases and J gave up 4 bases, with 11 bases separating them. CDR3 bases: TGTGCCAGCAGCTTGGGACTCAAGGTCGGGGCCAACGTCCTGACTTTC. Translated: CASSLGLKVGANVLTF.

V and J are TRBV5-6 and TRBJ1-5; D gene unclear. This CDR3 comprises 14 residues. The V and J ends lost 0 bases and 6 bases respectively, with 10 bases between them. CDR1 is SGHDT, CDR2 YYEEEE, per germline. In nucleotides, the CDR3 is TGTGCCAGCAGCTTGGTCGGAGATGGTCAGCCCCAGCATTTT. This sequence encodes CASSLVGDGQPQHF.

This clone has more than one count but fewer than ten. V usage is TRBV18 and J usage is TRBJ1-4; 7 bases are shared with TRBD1. The germline gives CDR1 KGHSH, CDR2 LQKENI. The CDR3 loop spans 17 amino acids. V shed 2 bases and J 6 bases; nucleotides not matched to a gene: 12. The CDR3: CASSPNLQQGSHEKLFF. The CDR3, as DNA: TGTGCCAGCTCACCAAACTTACAACAGGGGTCACATGAAAAACTGTTTTTT.

This clone was seen only once. CDR3 protein: CASSYAGGPYNEQFF. The CDR3, as DNA: TGTGCCAGCAGTTATGCGGGAGGGCCCTACAATGAGCAGTTCTTC. The chain links TRBV25-1 to TRBJ2-1; 9 bases fit TRBD2. With 5 bases clipped from V and 2 bases from J, the junction kept 4 bases outside the gene matches. CDR1 and CDR2 from the germline V gene are MGHDK and SYGVNS. The CDR3 covers 15 residues.

This clone was counted between two and nine times. The chain recombines TRBV5-1 with TRBJ2-7; D is unclear. The CDR3 has 14 amino acids. The germline V and J ends were trimmed by 0 bases and 1 base, with 8 bases remaining between them. The germline V gene encodes CDR1 SGHRS and CDR2 YFSETQ. The chain's CDR3 is CASSLGQVSYEQYF. CDR3 sequence (DNA): TGCGCCAGCAGCTTGGGGCAGGTTTCCTACGAGCAGTACTTC.

The rearrangement links TRBV27 to TRBJ2-1; 9 bases map to TRBD2. The CDR3 contains 15 residues. Germline trimming cut 3 bases from V and 3 bases from J; bases unmatched to any gene: 3. Germline V gives CDR1 MNHEY, CDR2 SMNVEV (reference sequence). Here the CDR3 DNA reads TGTGCCAGCAGTTTTGGACTAGCGAACTACAATGAGCAGTTCTTC. This sequence encodes CASSFGLANYNEQFF.

The chain carries TRBV30 and TRBJ1-2; 10 bases align to TRBD1. The CDR3 is made up of 16 amino acids. Germline CDR1 reads GTSNPN; CDR2 reads SVGIG (reference sequence). The trim removed 0 bases at V and 2 bases at J, leaving 6 bases unmatched. This CDR3 reads CAWSVLPGQGNYGYTF. The DNA for the CDR3 is TGTGCCTGGAGTGTACTCCCGGGACAGGGGAACTATGGCTACACCTTC.